These 6 T cell receptor beta chains originate from one sample sequenced in a study of PD-1 blockade in classical Hodgkin lymphoma. The table came from immunoSEQ multiplex PCR; TCRdb's copy has only in-frame clones and leaves some out. The sample has under 80,000 clones; around 75% are singletons. Every patient had relapsed following autologous stem cell transplantation, and cohorts differed in brentuximab vedotin exposure. The starting material was peripheral blood mononuclear cells (PBMCs), obtained before the second cycle of nivolumab. These TCRs come from a human donor with classical Hodgkin lymphoma.

The rearrangement links TRBV5-4 to TRBJ2-1; D unclear. CDR1 is SGHNT, CDR2 YYREEE, per germline (reference sequence). V lost 0 bases and J 1 base, leaving 5 bases between the germline ends. The CDR3 runs to 14 residues. As DNA, the CDR3 is TGTGCCAGCAGCTTGGAGGTTTCCTACAATGAGCAGTTCTTC. Translated: CASSLEVSYNEQFF.

This chain links TRBV6-1 with TRBJ2-1; perhaps TRBD2 as D (5 bases). CDR1 MNHNS and CDR2 SASEGT come from the germline V gene. Trimming took off 2 bases at V and 9 bases at J, with 11 bases between the two ends. The CDR3 has 13 amino acids. As DNA, the CDR3 is TGTGCCAGCAGTGAATCCGGGGATGGTGAGCAGTTCTTC. Protein: CASSESGDGEQFF.

The chain carries TRBV19 and TRBJ1-1, with TRBD1 matching over 11 bases. The V segment lost 4 bases and the J segment 7 bases; nucleotides outside the gene matches: 8. CDR1 and CDR2 from the germline V gene are LNHDA and SQIVND (reference sequence). CDR3 length: 15 amino acids. The chain's CDR3 is CASSNGQGAFSEAFF. The CDR3 DNA sequence: TGTGCCAGTAGTAATGGACAGGGGGCGTTCAGTGAAGCTTTCTTT.

This clone was seen repeatedly, ten times or more. Other DNA sequences in the same sample also yield this CDR3. This chain uses TRBV6-1 with TRBJ1-2; tentatively, D is TRBD1 (5 bases). Germline V gives CDR1 MNHNS, CDR2 SASEGT. V dropped 3 bases and J dropped 4 bases, with 9 bases sitting between them. The CDR3 is 13 residues long. The CDR3 loop is CASSDGGAYGYTF. The DNA for the CDR3 is TGTGCCAGCAGTGACGGCGGGGCCTATGGCTACACCTTC.

The CDR3 here is CASSSPGGSLSYEQYF. For the CDR3, the DNA is TGTGCCAGCAGCTCCCCCGGGGGGTCACTCTCCTACGAGCAGTACTTC. The chain links TRBV11-2 to TRBJ2-7; 7 nucleotides match TRBD2. Looked up from germline, CDR1 is SGHAT and CDR2 is FQNNGV. The CDR3 is 16 amino acids. Trimming at V came to 4 bases and at J to 0 bases, leaving 9 bases not matched to a gene.

The V and J genes are TRBV2 and TRBJ1-4; weak D call: TRBD1 (5 bases). Per germline, CDR1 SNHLY and CDR2 FYNNEI. Trimming left V 7 bases short and J 7 bases short, with 16 bases between. This CDR3 spans 14 amino acids. This CDR3 reads CASTEGVMIEKLFF. CDR3 DNA sequence: TGTGCCAGCACCGAAGGGGTAATGATTGAAAAACTGTTTTTT.